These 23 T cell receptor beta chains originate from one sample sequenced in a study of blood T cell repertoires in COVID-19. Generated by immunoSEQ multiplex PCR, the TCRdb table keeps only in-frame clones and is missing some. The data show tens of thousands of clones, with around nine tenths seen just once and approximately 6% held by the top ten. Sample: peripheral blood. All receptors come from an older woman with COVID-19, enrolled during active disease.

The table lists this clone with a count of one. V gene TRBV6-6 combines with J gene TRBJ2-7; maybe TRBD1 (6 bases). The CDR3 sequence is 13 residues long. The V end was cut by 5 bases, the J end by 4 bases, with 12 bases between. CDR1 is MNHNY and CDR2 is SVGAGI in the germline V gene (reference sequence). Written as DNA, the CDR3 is TGTGCCAGCAGTAACTACAGGGTTTACGAGCAGTACTTC. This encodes CASSNYRVYEQYF.

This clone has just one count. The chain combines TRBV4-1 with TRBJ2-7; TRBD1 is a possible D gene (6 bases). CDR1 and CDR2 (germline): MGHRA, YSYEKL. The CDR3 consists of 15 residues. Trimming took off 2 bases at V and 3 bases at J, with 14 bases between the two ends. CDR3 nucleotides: TGCGCCAGCAGCCAAACAGGGTCACTGATCTACGAGCAGTACTTC. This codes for CASSQTGSLIYEQYF.

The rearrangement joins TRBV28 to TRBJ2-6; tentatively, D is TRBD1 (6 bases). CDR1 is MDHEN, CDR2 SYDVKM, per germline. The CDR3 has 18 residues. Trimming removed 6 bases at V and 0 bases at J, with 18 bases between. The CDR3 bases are TGTGCCAGCAGGAAGGCGGGCAGGGGTCACTCTGGGGCCAACGTCCTGACTTTC. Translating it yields CASRKAGRGHSGANVLTF.

In nucleotides, the CDR3 is TGTGCCACCAGCAGATGGACTAGCGGGAGGCAAAACAATGAGCAGTTCTTC. Translation: CATSRWTSGRQNNEQFF. The chain couples TRBV15 to TRBJ2-1, with 14 bases fitting TRBD2. Germline loops: CDR1 LNHNV, CDR2 YYDKDF (reference sequence). V shed 2 bases and J 5 bases; nucleotides not matched to a gene: 5. The CDR3 spans 17 residues.

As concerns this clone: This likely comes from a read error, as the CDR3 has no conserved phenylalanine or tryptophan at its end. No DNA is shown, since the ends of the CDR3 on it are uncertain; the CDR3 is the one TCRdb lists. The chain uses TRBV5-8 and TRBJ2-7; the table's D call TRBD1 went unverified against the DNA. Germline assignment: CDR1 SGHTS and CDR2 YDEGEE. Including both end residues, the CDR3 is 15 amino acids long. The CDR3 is CASSLWQDSLLPYTL.

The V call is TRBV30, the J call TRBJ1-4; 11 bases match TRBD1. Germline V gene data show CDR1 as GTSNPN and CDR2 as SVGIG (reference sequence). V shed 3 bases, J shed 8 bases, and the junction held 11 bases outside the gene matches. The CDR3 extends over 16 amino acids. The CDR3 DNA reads TGTGCCTGGAGGAATACCGGGACAGGGGGGCAGGAAAAACTGTTTTTT. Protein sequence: CAWRNTGTGGQEKLFF. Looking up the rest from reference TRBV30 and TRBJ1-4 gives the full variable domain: SQTIHQWPATLVQPVGSPLSLECTVEGTSNPNLYWYRQAAGRGLQLLFYSVGIGQISSEVPQNLSASRPQDRQFILSSKKLLLSDSGFYLCAWRNTGTGGQEKLFFGSGTQLSVL.

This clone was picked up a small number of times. The CDR3 sequence is CASSLVTGDKNIQYF. CDR3 sequence (DNA): TGTGCCAGCAGCTTGGTGACGGGGGACAAAAACATTCAGTACTTC. The chain employs TRBV5-6 and TRBJ2-4; D may be TRBD2 (6 bases). Between the trimmed V and J ends, which lost 0 bases and 3 bases, there was a span of 10 bases. The CDR3 totals 15 residues. Germline lookup yields CDR1 SGHDT and CDR2 YYEEEE.

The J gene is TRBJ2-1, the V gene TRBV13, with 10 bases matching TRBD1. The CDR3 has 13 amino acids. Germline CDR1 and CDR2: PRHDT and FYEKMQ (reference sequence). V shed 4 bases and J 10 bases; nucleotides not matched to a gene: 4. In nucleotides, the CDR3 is TGTGCCAGCAGCTGGGACAGGGGAAACGAGCAGTTCTTC. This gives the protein CASSWDRGNEQFF.

The CDR3 nucleotides read TGTGCCACTTATGACCGGGACAGGGGGCATCAGCCCCAGCATTTT. Translated, it gives CATYDRDRGHQPQHF. V usage is TRBV28 and J usage is TRBJ1-5; 12 positions match TRBD1. The V gene's germline CDR1 is MDHEN and CDR2 SYDVKM. The V and J ends lost 10 bases and 5 bases, in that order; junction bases with no gene match: 9. The CDR3 sequence is 15 residues long. The whole variable domain, filled in from reference TRBV28 and TRBJ1-5, reads DVKVTQSSRYLVKRTGEKVFLECVQDMDHENMFWYRQDPGLGLRLIYFSYDVKMKEKGDIPEGYSVSREKKERFSLILESASTNQTSMYLCATYDRDRGHQPQHFGDGTRLSIL.

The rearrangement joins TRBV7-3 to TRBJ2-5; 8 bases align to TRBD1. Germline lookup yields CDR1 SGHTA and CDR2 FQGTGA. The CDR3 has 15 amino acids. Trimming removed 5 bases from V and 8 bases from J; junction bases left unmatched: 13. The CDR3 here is CASSQNPGTGYTQYF. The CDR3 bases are TGTGCCAGCAGCCAAAACCCTGGGACAGGCTACACCCAGTACTTC.

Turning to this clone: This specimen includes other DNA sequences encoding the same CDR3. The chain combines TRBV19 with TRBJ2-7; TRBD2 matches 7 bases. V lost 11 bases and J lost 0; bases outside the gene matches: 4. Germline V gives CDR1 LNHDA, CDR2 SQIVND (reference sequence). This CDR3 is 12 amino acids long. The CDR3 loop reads CASGRGSYEQYF. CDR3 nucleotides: TGTGCCTCAGGGAGGGGCTCCTACGAGCAGTACTTC.

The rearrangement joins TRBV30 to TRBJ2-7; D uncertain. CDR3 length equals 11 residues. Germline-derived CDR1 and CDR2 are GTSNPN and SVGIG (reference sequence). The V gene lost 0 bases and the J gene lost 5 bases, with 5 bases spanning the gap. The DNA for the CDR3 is TGTGCCTGGAGTGTGGCGGACGAGCAGTACTTC. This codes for CAWSVADEQYF.

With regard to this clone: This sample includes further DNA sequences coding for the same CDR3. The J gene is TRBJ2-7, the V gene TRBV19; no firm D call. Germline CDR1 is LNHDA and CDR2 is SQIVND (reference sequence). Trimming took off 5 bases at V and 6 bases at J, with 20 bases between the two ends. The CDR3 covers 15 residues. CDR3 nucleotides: TGTGCCAGTAGTGCCCGACGGTGGAGTGGCCTCGAGCAGTACTTC. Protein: CASSARRWSGLEQYF.

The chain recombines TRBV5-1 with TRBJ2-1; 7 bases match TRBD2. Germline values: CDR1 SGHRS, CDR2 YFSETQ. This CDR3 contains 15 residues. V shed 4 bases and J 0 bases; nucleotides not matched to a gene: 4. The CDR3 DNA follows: TGCGCCAGCAGCCCGGGGGGTGACTCCTACAATGAGCAGTTCTTC. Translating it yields CASSPGGDSYNEQFF.

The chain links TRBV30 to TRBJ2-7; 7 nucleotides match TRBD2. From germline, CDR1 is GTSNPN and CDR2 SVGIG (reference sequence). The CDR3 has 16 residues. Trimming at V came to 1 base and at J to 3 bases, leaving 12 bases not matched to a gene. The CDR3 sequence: CAWSGGGPGGVYEQYF. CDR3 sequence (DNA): TGTGCCTGGAGTGGGGGAGGACCGGGAGGAGTCTACGAGCAGTACTTC.

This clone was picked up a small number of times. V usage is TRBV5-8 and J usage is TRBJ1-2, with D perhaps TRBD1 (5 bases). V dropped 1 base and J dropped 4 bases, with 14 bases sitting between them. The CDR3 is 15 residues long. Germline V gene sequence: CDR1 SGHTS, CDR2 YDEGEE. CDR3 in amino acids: CASSLKSLGGYGYTF. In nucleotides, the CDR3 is TGTGCCAGCAGCTTGAAGTCGCTCGGGGGCTATGGCTACACCTTC. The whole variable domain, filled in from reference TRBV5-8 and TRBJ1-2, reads EAGVTQSPTHLIKTRGQQATLRCSPISGHTSVYWYQQALGLGLQFLLWYDEGEERNRGNFPPRFSGRQFPNYSSELNVNALELEDSALYLCASSLKSLGGYGYTFGSGTRLTVV.

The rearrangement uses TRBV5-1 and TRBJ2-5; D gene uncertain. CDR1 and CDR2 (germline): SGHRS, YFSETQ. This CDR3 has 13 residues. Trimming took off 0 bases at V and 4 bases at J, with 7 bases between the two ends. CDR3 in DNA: TGCGCCAGCAGCTTGGCGCCGGGAGAGACCCAGTACTTC. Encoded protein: CASSLAPGETQYF.

The CDR3 is CASSFRRSTEAFF. The CDR3 DNA follows: TGTGCCAGCAGTTTTCGGAGGAGTACTGAAGCTTTCTTT. The genes are TRBV12-3 or TRBV12-4 and TRBJ1-1, with D unresolved. V was pared by 3 bases and J by 5 bases, with 10 bases between. This CDR3 is built from 13 residues.

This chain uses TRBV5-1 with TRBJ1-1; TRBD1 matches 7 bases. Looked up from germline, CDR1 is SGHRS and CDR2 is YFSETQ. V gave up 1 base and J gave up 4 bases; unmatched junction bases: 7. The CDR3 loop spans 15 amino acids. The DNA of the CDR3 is TGCGCCAGCAGCTTGAGTCAGGGGGGAGGCACTGAAGCTTTCTTT. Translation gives CASSLSQGGGTEAFF.

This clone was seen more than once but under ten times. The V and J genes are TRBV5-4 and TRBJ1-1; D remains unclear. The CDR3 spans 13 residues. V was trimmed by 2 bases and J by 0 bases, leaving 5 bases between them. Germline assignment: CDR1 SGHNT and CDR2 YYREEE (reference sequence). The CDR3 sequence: CASSFPMNTEAFF. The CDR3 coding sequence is TGTGCCAGCAGCTTCCCCATGAACACTGAAGCTTTCTTT.

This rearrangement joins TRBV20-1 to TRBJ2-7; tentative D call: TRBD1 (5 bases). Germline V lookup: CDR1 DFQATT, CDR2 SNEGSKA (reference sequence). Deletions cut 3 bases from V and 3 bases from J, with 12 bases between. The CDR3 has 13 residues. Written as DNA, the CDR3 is TGCAGTGCTAGTTCCAGGGTGGGCTACGAGCAGTACTTC. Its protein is CSASSRVGYEQYF.

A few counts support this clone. The CDR3 spells CASSESAGAGGPQHF. As DNA, the CDR3 is TGTGCCAGCAGTGAATCGGCGGGAGCTGGCGGGCCCCAGCATTTT. J is TRBJ1-5 and V is TRBV6-1; no clear D. Trimming stripped 2 bases from V and 9 bases from J, with 17 bases between. This CDR3 contains 15 residues. Germline V gene sequence: CDR1 MNHNS, CDR2 SASEGT.

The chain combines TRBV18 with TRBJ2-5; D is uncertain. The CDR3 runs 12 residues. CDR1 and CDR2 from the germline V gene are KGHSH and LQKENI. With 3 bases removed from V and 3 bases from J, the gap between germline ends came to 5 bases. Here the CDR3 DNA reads TGTGCCAGCTCACCCCAGGAAGAGACCCAGTACTTC. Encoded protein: CASSPQEETQYF. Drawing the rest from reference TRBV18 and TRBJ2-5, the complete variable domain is NAGVMQNPRHLVRRRGQEARLRCSPMKGHSHVYWYRQLPEEGLKFMVYLQKENIIDESGMPKERFSAEFPKEGPSILRIQQVVRGDSAAYFCASSPQEETQYFGPGTRLLVL.